This paragraph reports one T cell receptor beta chain. Authors' analysis steps: Counts of nucleated cells, estimated from reference gene primer amplification, were obtained. Clones were sequenced by immunoSEQ multiplex PCR, and TCRdb holds only the in-frame ones, with some missing. V, J and clone size are those of that table, while D and trimming were read from the DNA. This sample has fewer than 95,000 clones, with 75% to 95% found just once. The sample is drawn from a study of blood T cell repertoires in COVID-19. Study in general: Sites in the United States, Italy and Spain provided acute and convalescent COVID-19 samples. The cDNA or gDNA used as material had been derived from T cells, B-cell-depleted T cells, or PBMCs.

CDR3 length: 15 amino acids. V shed 4 bases and J 6 bases; nucleotides not matched to a gene: 6. Germline CDR1 reads LNHDA; CDR2 reads SQIVND (reference sequence). V and J are TRBV19 and TRBJ1-3; 10 bases agree with TRBD1. Sequencing used peripheral blood. The sequence was collected from an elderly woman with acute or convalescent COVID-19. CDR3 nucleotide sequence: TGTGCCAGTAGTACAGCCGGGACAGGGGTAAACACCATATATTTT. Amino acid sequence: CASSTAGTGVNTIYF.